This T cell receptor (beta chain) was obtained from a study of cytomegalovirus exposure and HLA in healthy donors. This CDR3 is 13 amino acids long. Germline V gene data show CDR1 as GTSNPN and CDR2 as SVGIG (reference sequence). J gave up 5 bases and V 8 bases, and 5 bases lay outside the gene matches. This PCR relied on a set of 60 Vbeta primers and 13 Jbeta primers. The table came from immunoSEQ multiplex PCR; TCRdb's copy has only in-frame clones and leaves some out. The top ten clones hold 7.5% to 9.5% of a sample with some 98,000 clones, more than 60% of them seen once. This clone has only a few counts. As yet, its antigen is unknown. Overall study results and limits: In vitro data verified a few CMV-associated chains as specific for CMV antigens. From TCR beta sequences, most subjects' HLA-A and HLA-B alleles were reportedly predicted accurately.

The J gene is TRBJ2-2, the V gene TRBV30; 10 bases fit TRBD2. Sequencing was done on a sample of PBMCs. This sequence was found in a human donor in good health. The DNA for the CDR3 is TGTGCCCGGGAACTAGCGGGGACCGGGGAGCTGTTTTTT. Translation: CARELAGTGELFF.